The source of this TCR beta chain is a study of Graves' ophthalmopathy and Graves' hyperthyroidism. Amplified TCR beta CDR3 regions were obtained using RNA transcripts as template. A first-round RT-PCR used HTBI primers, followed by a second-round multiplex PCR. TCRdb recomputed calls from the multiplex PCR reads with MiXCR, one row per CDR3 protein. The table has about 620,000 distinct CDR3 sequences, 20% to 25% seen once. Regarding this clonotype: The antigen remains unidentified.

Study-wide findings and caveats: Blood contained most expanded thyroid clonotypes exceeding 0.001 frequency.

CDR3 length: 13 residues. The ends lost 1 base at V and 4 bases at J; junction bases unmatched: 3. Germline lookup yields CDR1 SQVTM and CDR2 ANQGSEA. This TCR came from a woman under 30 with stable Graves' hyperthyroidism. Some clones in this sample may be carry-over from other donors' samples. The J gene is TRBJ1-2, the V gene TRBV29-1; 7 nucleotides agree with TRBD1. Source material: peripheral blood. The CDR3 sequence is CSVEGQGSYGYTF. CDR3 nucleotide sequence: TGCAGCGTTGAAGGACAGGGAAGCTATGGCTACACCTTC.